These 30 T cell receptor beta chains came from one sample sequenced in a study of blood T cells in healthy people across ages. The authors ran a second PCR of 7 to 11 cycles using a sample-barcoded 5' primer and a J-beta primer mix. One entry per CDR3 protein results from TCRdb running MiXCR on the 5' RACE reads. The profile shows 700,000 to 900,000 distinct CDR3 sequences, about 26% of them singletons. Another study also made use of these data, one on T cells of mothers and their children.

The specimen sequenced was blood. The receptors here all came from a boy aged 5 to 17 in good health.

The chain combines TRBV20-1 with TRBJ1-2; 7 nucleotides agree with TRBD1. CDR3 length: 14 residues. Germline V gives CDR1 DFQATT, CDR2 SNEGSKA (reference sequence). J gave up 0 bases and V 5 bases, and 6 bases lay outside the gene matches. The CDR3 nucleotides read TGCAGTGCTCGGGGACAGAAGACTAACTATGGCTACACCTTC. Translated: CSARGQKTNYGYTF.

This clonotype was seen a handful of times. V usage is TRBV20-1 and J usage is TRBJ2-7, with TRBD1 matching 8 bases. CDR3 length: 14 amino acids. V trimming: 0 bases; J trimming: 4 bases; junction bases outside the gene matches: 5. CDR1 DFQATT and CDR2 SNEGSKA come from the germline V gene (reference sequence). The CDR3: CSARDQGQVYEQYF. CDR3 DNA: TGCAGTGCTAGAGATCAGGGACAGGTATACGAGCAGTACTTC.

This clonotype appeared a few times. This chain joins TRBV12-3 or TRBV12-4 and TRBJ1-6; D gene unclear. V lost 10 bases and J lost 8, with 12 bases in between. The CDR3 is made up of 12 amino acids. The CDR3, as DNA: TGTGCCACCGGATCCACGGATTCACCCCTCCACTTT. Translating gives CATGSTDSPLHF.

This clonotype was found a few times. CDR3 amino acids: CASSHQDRSQETQYF. The CDR3 bases are TGTGCCAGCAGTCACCAGGACAGATCCCAAGAGACCCAGTACTTC. This chain uses TRBV6-1 with TRBJ2-5; the D gene is possibly TRBD1 (6 bases). Germline CDR1 and CDR2: MNHNS and SASEGT. Trimming cost V 5 bases and J 1 base, with 14 bases left between them. This CDR3 has 15 residues.

The V gene is TRBV5-4, the J gene TRBJ2-2; 13 bases are shared with TRBD2. This CDR3 spans 17 amino acids. Trimming cost V 3 bases and J 5 bases; bases outside gene matches: 7. CDR1 and CDR2 (germline): SGHNT, YYREEE (reference sequence). The DNA for the CDR3 is TGTGCCAGCAGCTCACGACTAGCGGGGGGCCCTACCGGGGAGCTGTTTTTT. It codes for CASSSRLAGGPTGELFF.

This rearrangement joins TRBV27 to TRBJ2-7; D unclear. Germline loops: CDR1 MNHEY, CDR2 SMNVEV (reference sequence). Trimming shortened V by 6 bases and J by 3 bases, and 9 bases separated the two germline ends. The CDR3 length is 12 residues. The CDR3 loop reads CASSGPNYEQYF. CDR3 DNA: TGTGCCAGCAGCGGGCCTAACTACGAGCAGTACTTC.

This clonotype was picked up a small number of times. The CDR3 DNA reads TGCAGTGCTAGATCCCCCAGGGAAGTTTCGGAGACCCAGTACTTC. It specifies CSARSPREVSETQYF. This chain connects TRBV20-1 to TRBJ2-5; D may be TRBD1 (5 bases). CDR3 length: 15 residues. Germline loops: CDR1 DFQATT, CDR2 SNEGSKA (reference sequence). The V and J ends lost 2 bases and 5 bases respectively, with 18 bases between them.

The CDR3 region is CSVVPRAGGNTEAFF. The CDR3 coding sequence is TGCAGCGTTGTCCCCCGGGCTGGAGGTAACACTGAAGCTTTCTTT. This chain joins TRBV29-1 and TRBJ1-1; D remains unclear. Germline V gene data show CDR1 as SQVTM and CDR2 as ANQGSEA. Trimming stripped 4 bases from V and 2 bases from J, with 17 bases between. There are 15 residues in the CDR3.

The chain couples TRBV7-2 to TRBJ1-1; D might be TRBD1 (5 bases). The CDR3 loop spans 15 amino acids. The V end was cut by 2 bases, the J end by 5 bases, with 15 bases between. Looked up from germline, CDR1 is SGHTA and CDR2 is FQGNSA. The DNA of the CDR3 is TGTGCCAGCAGCTTAAGCCGGGGGATAGGGACTGAAGCTTTCTTT. Its protein product is CASSLSRGIGTEAFF. Drawing the rest from reference TRBV7-2 and TRBJ1-1, the complete variable domain is GAGVSQSPSNKVTEKGKDVELRCDPISGHTALYWYRQSLGQGLEFLIYFQGNSAPDKSGLPSDRFSAERTGGSVSTLTIQRTQQEDSAVYLCASSLSRGIGTEAFFGQGTRLTVV.

This clonotype has more than one count but fewer than ten. This chain links TRBV28 with TRBJ2-3; 10 nucleotides line up with TRBD1. There are 12 residues in the CDR3. The germline CDR1 and CDR2 sequences are MDHEN and SYDVKM. The junction had 4 bases not matched to a gene; V was cut back by 5 bases and J by 11 bases. CDR3 loop: CASSEGTGVQYF. The CDR3 DNA sequence: TGTGCCAGCAGTGAGGGGACAGGGGTGCAGTATTTT.

This clonotype was counted between two and nine times. The chain combines TRBV5-1 with TRBJ1-6; D is undetermined. V was shortened by 0 bases and J by 9 bases, with 13 bases between the two germline ends. CDR3 size: 15 residues. Germline CDR1 SGHRS, CDR2 YFSETQ. CDR3 residues: CASSLGPQGSSPLHF. The CDR3 DNA follows: TGCGCCAGCAGCTTGGGGCCCCAAGGGAGTTCACCCCTCCACTTT.

The chain couples TRBV20-1 to TRBJ2-5; D possibly uses TRBD1 or TRBD2 (5 bases each). CDR3 length equals 12 residues. Germline CDR1 and CDR2: DFQATT and SNEGSKA (reference sequence). The CDR3 DNA reads as TGCAGCCCGGGACCTCTCCAAGAGACCCAGTACTTC. Protein sequence: CSPGPLQETQYF.

This clonotype was counted a few times. The chain employs TRBV29-1 and TRBJ1-4, with a possible D match to TRBD1 (6 bases). Trimming shortened V by 5 bases and J by 2 bases, and 12 bases separated the two germline ends. There are 14 residues in the CDR3. The germline V gene encodes CDR1 SQVTM and CDR2 ANQGSEA. CDR3 in amino acids: CSVTGPGTNEKLFF. The CDR3, as DNA: TGCAGCGTTACAGGGCCCGGGACTAATGAAAAACTGTTTTTT.

This clonotype was counted between two and nine times. The genes are TRBV7-2 and TRBJ2-3, with TRBD1 identical over 7 bases. The junction had 4 bases not matched to a gene; V was cut back by 0 bases and J by 1 base. From germline, CDR1 is SGHTA and CDR2 FQGNSA. CDR3 length equals 16 residues. Here the CDR3 reads CASSLAGQTRTDTQYF. CDR3 DNA sequence: TGTGCCAGCAGCTTAGCGGGACAGACTCGCACAGATACGCAGTATTTT. Filled out from reference TRBV7-2 and TRBJ2-3, the complete variable domain reads GAGVSQSPSNKVTEKGKDVELRCDPISGHTALYWYRQSLGQGLEFLIYFQGNSAPDKSGLPSDRFSAERTGGSVSTLTIQRTQQEDSAVYLCASSLAGQTRTDTQYFGPGTRLTVL.

This clonotype appeared a few times. V usage is TRBV6-1 and J usage is TRBJ2-5; 8 bases align to TRBD2. The end of the DNA fits TRBJ2-1 better, so the J call may be wrong. The CDR3 is made up of 16 amino acids. The V gene's germline CDR1 is MNHNS and CDR2 SASEGT. The CDR3 region has the DNA TGTGCCAGCAGTGAAGGGCGCGGGGGGAGGCTTCATGAGCAGTTCTTC. Its translation is CASSEGRGGRLHEQFF.

This clonotype was found a few times. This chain uses TRBV11-1 with TRBJ1-2, with TRBD1 identical over 10 bases. Unmatched junction bases numbered 4, after V lost 6 bases and J lost 6 bases. Germline CDR1 SGHAT, CDR2 FQDESV (reference sequence). This CDR3 region has 13 residues. The CDR3 reads CASRMTGGDGYTF. CDR3 bases: TGTGCCAGCAGAATGACAGGGGGCGATGGCTACACCTTC.

The sample holds many counts of this clonotype. The chain is built from TRBV12-3 or TRBV12-4 and TRBJ1-1; D remains ambiguous. The V end was cut by 6 bases, the J end by 2 bases, with 1 base between. This CDR3 is built from 10 residues. The CDR3 protein is CASSNTEAFF. DNA for the CDR3: TGTGCCAGCAGCAACACTGAAGCTTTCTTT.

This clonotype was seen only a few times. The chain employs TRBV15 and TRBJ1-4; D is perhaps TRBD1 (6 bases). The germline V gene encodes CDR1 LNHNV and CDR2 YYDKDF (reference sequence). This CDR3 is 16 amino acids long. V gave up 0 bases and J gave up 4 bases, with 12 bases separating them. The CDR3 region has the DNA TGTGCCACCAGCAGAGATTTGACAGGAGTTAATGAAAAACTGTTTTTT. Encoded protein: CATSRDLTGVNEKLFF.

The chain carries TRBV7-3 and TRBJ2-5, with TRBD2 matching over 7 bases. The J call may not be correct, given that the DNA end is closer to TRBJ2-1. The CDR3 is 13 residues long. Germline CDR1 and CDR2: SGHTA and FQGTGA. The CDR3 protein is CASSRGLSNEQFF. The CDR3 nucleotides read TGTGCCAGCAGCAGGGGACTATCCAATGAGCAGTTCTTC.

The table lists this clonotype with a few counts. V and J are TRBV20-1 and TRBJ2-1; 14 bases agree with TRBD2. Germline values: CDR1 DFQATT, CDR2 SNEGSKA (reference sequence). CDR3 length: 16 amino acids. The trim removed 5 bases at V and 6 bases at J, leaving 9 bases unmatched. CDR3 DNA: TGCAGTGCTGACCGAACGGGACTAGCGGGGGTCAATGAGCAGTTCTTC. Residues: CSADRTGLAGVNEQFF.

The J gene is TRBJ2-7, the V gene TRBV12-3 or TRBV12-4; no clear D gene. V gave up 7 bases and J gave up 6 bases, with 10 bases separating them. The CDR3 sequence is 11 residues long. The CDR3 DNA reads as TGTGCCAGCACCGACTGGGGCGAGCAGTACTTC. Amino acids: CASTDWGEQYF.

The V gene is TRBV23-1, the J gene TRBJ1-2; a possible D gene is TRBD1 (5 bases). TRBV23-1 is labeled an ORF, and its function is uncertain. The length of the CDR3 is 16 residues. Trimming took off 6 bases at V and 3 bases at J, with 20 bases between the two ends. CDR3 amino acids: CASRPWDVGSDYGYTF. As DNA, the CDR3 is TGCGCCAGCAGGCCGTGGGACGTCGGTTCTGACTATGGCTACACCTTC.

This clonotype was found a few times. The rearrangement joins TRBV29-1 to TRBJ2-5; D is uncertain. With 3 bases removed from V and 2 bases from J, the gap between germline ends came to 10 bases. CDR3 length: 13 residues. The germline V gene encodes CDR1 SQVTM and CDR2 ANQGSEA. CDR3 nucleotides: TGCAGCGTTGAGCAGGACCTTCAAGAGACCCAGTACTTC. Its translation is CSVEQDLQETQYF. The whole variable domain, remainder taken from reference TRBV29-1 and TRBJ2-5, is SAVISQKPSRDICQRGTSLTIQCQVDSQVTMMFWYRQQPGQSLTLIATANQGSEATYESGFVIDKFPISRPNLTFSTLTVSNMSPEDSSIYLCSVEQDLQETQYFGPGTRLLVL.

The sample holds a few counts of this clonotype. The rearrangement joins TRBV29-1 to TRBJ2-6; D might be TRBD1 or TRBD2, each matching 6 bases. This CDR3 spans 15 amino acids. The V end lost 4 bases, the J end lost 2 bases, and 12 bases lay between the germline ends. From germline, CDR1 is SQVTM and CDR2 ANQGSEA. In DNA form, the CDR3 reads TGCAGCGTTGCTCCGGGGGCAACTGGGGCCAACGTCCTGACTTTC. Amino acid sequence: CSVAPGATGANVLTF.

The sample holds a few counts of this clonotype. The chain is built from TRBV20-1 and TRBJ2-5, with D perhaps TRBD2 (6 bases). The CDR3 has 16 amino acids. The V gene lost 5 bases and the J gene lost 4 bases, with 23 bases spanning the gap. Germline values: CDR1 DFQATT, CDR2 SNEGSKA (reference sequence). CDR3 sequence reads: CSALPPGLYGGETQYF. The CDR3 region has the DNA TGCAGTGCTCTCCCCCCGGGACTCTATGGTGGAGAGACCCAGTACTTC.

This chain joins TRBV6-1 and TRBJ2-1; 10 bases are a match to TRBD2. The germline V gene encodes CDR1 MNHNS and CDR2 SASEGT. The CDR3 has 17 residues. V lost 5 bases and J lost 8; bases outside the gene matches: 15. CDR3 residues: CASSPRGSGGARDEQFF. For the CDR3, the DNA is TGTGCCAGCAGTCCCCGTGGGAGCGGGGGGGCCAGGGATGAGCAGTTCTTC.

The chain joins TRBV20-1 to TRBJ2-1; TRBD2 matches at 7 bases. Germline-derived CDR1 and CDR2 are DFQATT and SNEGSKA (reference sequence). The CDR3 is made up of 14 amino acids. J gave up 5 bases and V 5 bases, and 9 bases lay outside the gene matches. For the CDR3, the DNA is TGCAGTGCTGGGCCCGGGCGGGGGAACAATGAGCAGTTCTTC. This sequence encodes CSAGPGRGNNEQFF.

The chain has TRBV9 and TRBJ2-3, with 8 bases identical to TRBD1. CDR3 length: 14 amino acids. Trimming at V came to 4 bases and at J to 7 bases, leaving 8 bases not matched to a gene. In germline, CDR1 is SGDLS, CDR2 YYNGEE. The CDR3 coding sequence is TGTGCCAGCAGCCCCGGACAGGGTGGGCATACGCAGTATTTT. Residues: CASSPGQGGHTQYF.

This chain joins TRBV29-1 and TRBJ2-4, with a possible D match to TRBD1 (5 bases). The CDR3 has 13 amino acids. Trimming removed 7 bases at V and 1 base at J, with 11 bases between. Looked up from germline, CDR1 is SQVTM and CDR2 is ANQGSEA. The CDR3 reads CSAMPGAKNIQYF. The DNA of the CDR3 is TGCAGCGCCATGCCAGGGGCCAAAAACATTCAGTACTTC. Full variable domain (outside the CDR3, taken from reference TRBV29-1 and TRBJ2-4): SAVISQKPSRDICQRGTSLTIQCQVDSQVTMMFWYRQQPGQSLTLIATANQGSEATYESGFVIDKFPISRPNLTFSTLTVSNMSPEDSSIYLCSAMPGAKNIQYFGAGTRLSVL.

This clonotype was observed once. This chain joins TRBV5-1 and TRBJ1-1, with unresolved D. This CDR3 spans 14 amino acids. Looked up from germline, CDR1 is SGHRS and CDR2 is YFSETQ. The V end lost 0 bases, the J end lost 1 base, and 7 bases lay between the germline ends. The CDR3 loop reads CASSLVVTNTEAFF. CDR3 bases: TGCGCCAGCAGCTTGGTAGTCACGAACACTGAAGCTTTCTTT. The full variable domain, its missing parts supplied by reference TRBV5-1 and TRBJ1-1, is KAGVTQTPRYLIKTRGQQVTLSCSPISGHRSVSWYQQTPGQGLQFLFEYFSETQRNKGNFPGRFSGRQFSNSRSEMNVSTLELGDSALYLCASSLVVTNTEAFFGQGTRLTVV.